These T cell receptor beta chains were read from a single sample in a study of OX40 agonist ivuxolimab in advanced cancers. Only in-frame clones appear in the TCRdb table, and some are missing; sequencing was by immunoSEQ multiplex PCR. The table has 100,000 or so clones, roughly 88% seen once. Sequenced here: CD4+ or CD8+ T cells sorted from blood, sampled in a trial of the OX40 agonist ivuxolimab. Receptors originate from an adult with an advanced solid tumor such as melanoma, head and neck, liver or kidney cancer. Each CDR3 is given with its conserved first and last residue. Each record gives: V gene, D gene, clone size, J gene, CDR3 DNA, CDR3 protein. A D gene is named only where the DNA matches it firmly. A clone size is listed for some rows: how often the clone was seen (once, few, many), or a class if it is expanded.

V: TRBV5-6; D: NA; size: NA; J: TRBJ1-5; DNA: TGTGCCAGCAGCTTGGGGGACAATCAGCCCCAGCATTTT; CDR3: CASSLGDNQPQHF
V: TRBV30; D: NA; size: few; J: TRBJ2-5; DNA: TGTGCCTACAGGGAACGAGAGACCCAGTACTTC; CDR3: CAYRERETQYF
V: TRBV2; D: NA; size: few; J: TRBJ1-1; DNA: TGTGCCAGCAGTACTTTACAGGGTGATACTGAAGCTTTCTTT; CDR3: CASSTLQGDTEAFF
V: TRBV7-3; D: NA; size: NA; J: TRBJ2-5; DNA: TGTGCCAGCAGCTTATCTCGGCTATGGGGGGCTACACAAGAGACCCAGTACTTC; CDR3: CASSLSRLWGATQETQYF
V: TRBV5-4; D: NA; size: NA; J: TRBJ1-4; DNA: TGTGCCAGCAGCTTGATGGGGGGACCCGAAAAACTGTTTTTT; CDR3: CASSLMGGPEKLFF
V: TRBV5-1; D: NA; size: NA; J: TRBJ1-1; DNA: TGCGCCAGCAGTAGAGAAGCGAACACTGAAGCTTTCTTT; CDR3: CASSREANTEAFF
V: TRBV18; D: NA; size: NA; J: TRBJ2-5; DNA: TGTGCCAGCTCACCACAAAACGGTATCGGCGAGACCCAGTACTTC; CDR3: CASSPQNGIGETQYF
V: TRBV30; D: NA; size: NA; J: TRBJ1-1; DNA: TGTGCCTGGAGTTCCCAGGGAGGGACTGAAGCTTTCTTT; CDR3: CAWSSQGGTEAFF
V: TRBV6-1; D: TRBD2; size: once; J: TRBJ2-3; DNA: TGTGCCAGCAGTGAAGTAACTAGCGCAGATACGCAGTATTTT; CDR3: CASSEVTSADTQYF
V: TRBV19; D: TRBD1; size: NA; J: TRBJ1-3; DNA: TGTGCCAGTAGTCCTGGGACAGGGGCAGGAAACACCATATATTTT; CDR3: CASSPGTGAGNTIYF
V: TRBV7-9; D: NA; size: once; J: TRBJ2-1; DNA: TGTGCCAGCAGCACCTCGACCGGGGGTGAGCAGTTCTTC; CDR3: CASSTSTGGEQFF
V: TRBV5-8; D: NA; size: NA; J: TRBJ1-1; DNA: TGTGCCAGCAGCTTGGCCGTCAGTAACACTGAAGCTTTCTTT; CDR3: CASSLAVSNTEAFF